This T cell receptor beta chain comes out of a study of T-cell reconstitution after alpha-beta-depleted transplantation in children. Unique molecular identifiers were used to barcode this TCRbeta library. TCRdb processed the PCR reads anew with MiXCR; each CDR3 protein has one entry. Here the sample spans 350,000 to 450,000 distinct CDR3 sequences, about 14% being singletons. This clonotype was counted between two and nine times. Germline lookup yields CDR1 SGHVS and CDR2 FNYEAQ. The V and J ends lost 5 bases and 10 bases respectively, with 20 bases between them. The CDR3 extends over 15 amino acids. This specimen consisted of PBMCs, obtained from the stem cell graft. This clonotype was sampled from a human donor who donated a stem cell graft to a child with Fanconi anemia. The chain links TRBV7-6 to TRBJ1-4, with TRBD1 as a possible D gene (6 bases). The CDR3 DNA follows: TGTGCCAGCAGCAGGGACATAGGGGCCGGCTTAAAACTGTTTTTT. Amino acid sequence: CASSRDIGAGLKLFF. The complete variable domain, with remaining parts taken from reference TRBV7-6 and TRBJ1-4, reads GAGVSQSPRYKVTKRGQDVALRCDPISGHVSLYWYRQALGQGPEFLTYFNYEAQQDKSGLPNDRFSAERPEGSISTLTIQRTEQRDSAMYRCASSRDIGAGLKLFFGSGTQLSVL.